The source of this T cell receptor beta chain is a study of T-cell reconstitution after alpha-beta-depleted transplantation in children (dated by TCRdb to 2016 to 2017). About the investigation overall: The study quantitatively tracked T-cell immune reconstitution after TCRalphabeta/CD19-depleted allogeneic hematopoietic cell transplantation in children using TCR repertoire profiling.

In the paper's terms, the treatment or condition label means: allogeneic hematopoietic cell transplantation with graft depleted of TCRalphabeta T cells and CD19 B cells. TCRalphabeta/CD19-depleted allogeneic hematopoietic cell grafts were given to the transplant recipients, all of whom were children. Study-wide conclusions, independent of this receptor: About two months after transplant, the apparently early recovery of alphabetaT-cell counts reportedly depended on just several hundred clones that had expanded rapidly and came from non-depleted graft cells. The frequencies of hyperexpanded clones fell over the following months, and after one year, T-cell counts and TCRbeta diversity were mostly attributed to newly produced T cells. In some patients, high TCRbeta diversity at day 60 was attributed to recipient T cells and intrathymic progenitors that had survived conditioning.

The library was prepared using PCR. Sequencing was performed on an Illumina HiSeq 2500. TCR library preparation used molecular barcoding, with unique molecular identifiers applied to normalize quantification of the TCRbeta repertoire. TCRdb applied fastp at Q25 and MiXCR to the public reads, then kept only in-frame beta chains. CDR3 protein sequences are deduplicated, and each keeps its most common genes and DNA. This sample lists over 150,000 distinct CDR3 sequences; around 7% were detected once. The ten largest account for 5.5% of the sample. The table lists this clonotype with many counts. Its specific antigen is unknown. There are no base qualities to consult, and no much larger clone falls within one base. V drops 7 bases and J drops 1 base, leaving 11 bases in between. For CDR1 and CDR2, the germline V gene lists SQVTM and ANQGSEA. The CDR3 measures 12 amino acids from cysteine to phenylalanine. The kept DNA is CDR3 alone, 36 bases in frame from the first base.

This clonotype was obtained from a boy between 2 and 15 years old with acute lymphoblastic leukemia, due to receive a stem cell transplant. The source material was PBMCs, sampled before TCRalphabeta/CD19-depleted stem cell transplant. The V and J segments used are TRBV29-1 and TRBJ2-7; the D gene is possibly TRBD1, with 6 bases matching. The CDR3: CSAWTESYEQYF. The sequence in DNA is TGCAGCGCCTGGACAGAATCCTACGAGCAGTACTTC.